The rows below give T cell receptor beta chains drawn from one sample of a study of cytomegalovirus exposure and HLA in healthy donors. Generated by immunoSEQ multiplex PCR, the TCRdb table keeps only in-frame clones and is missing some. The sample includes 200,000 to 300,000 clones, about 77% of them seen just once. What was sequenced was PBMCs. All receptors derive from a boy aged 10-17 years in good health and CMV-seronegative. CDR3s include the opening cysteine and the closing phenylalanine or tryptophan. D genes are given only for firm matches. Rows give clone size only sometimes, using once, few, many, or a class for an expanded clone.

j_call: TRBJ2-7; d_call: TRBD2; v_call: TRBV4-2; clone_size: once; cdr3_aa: CASSQDELAGTYEQYF; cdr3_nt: TGTGCCAGCAGCCAAGATGAGCTAGCGGGAACCTACGAGCAGTACTTC
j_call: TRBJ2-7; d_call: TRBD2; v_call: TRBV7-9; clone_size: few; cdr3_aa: CASSSGTSGRAFGEQYF; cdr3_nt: TGTGCCAGCAGCTCAGGGACTAGCGGGAGGGCCTTTGGAGAGCAGTACTTC
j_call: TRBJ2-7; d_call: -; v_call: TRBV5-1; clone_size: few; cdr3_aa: CASSFDRVYEQYF; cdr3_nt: TGCGCCAGCAGCTTTGACAGAGTCTACGAGCAGTACTTC
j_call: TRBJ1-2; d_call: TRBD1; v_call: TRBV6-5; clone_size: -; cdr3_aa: CASSHQAGQGYGYTF; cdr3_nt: TGTGCCAGCAGCCACCAGGCAGGACAGGGGTATGGCTACACCTTC
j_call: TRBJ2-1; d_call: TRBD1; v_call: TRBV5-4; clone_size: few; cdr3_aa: CASSLDRGTYNEQFF; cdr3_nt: TGTGCCAGCAGCTTGGACAGGGGAACCTACAATGAGCAGTTCTTC
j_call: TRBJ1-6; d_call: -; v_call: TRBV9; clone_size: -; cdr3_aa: CASTRQPNSPLHF; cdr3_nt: TGTGCCAGCACTCGACAGCCTAATTCACCCCTCCACTTT
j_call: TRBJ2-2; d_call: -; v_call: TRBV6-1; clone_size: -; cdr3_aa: CASSRGLQNTGELFF; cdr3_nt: TGTGCCAGCAGCCGTGGACTACAGAACACCGGGGAGCTGTTTTTT
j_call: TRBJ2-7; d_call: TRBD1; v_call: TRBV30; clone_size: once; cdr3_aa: CAWTHRGDEQYF; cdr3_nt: TGTGCCTGGACGCACAGGGGAGACGAGCAGTACTTC
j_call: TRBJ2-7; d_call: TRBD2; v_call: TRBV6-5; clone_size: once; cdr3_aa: CASSYSGGSVYEQYF; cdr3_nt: TGTGCCAGCAGTTACTCGGGCGGGAGCGTCTACGAGCAGTACTTC
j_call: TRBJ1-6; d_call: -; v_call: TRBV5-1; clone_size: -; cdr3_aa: CASSLDTFNSPLHF; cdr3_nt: TGCGCCAGCAGCCTGGACACCTTTAATTCACCCCTCCACTTT
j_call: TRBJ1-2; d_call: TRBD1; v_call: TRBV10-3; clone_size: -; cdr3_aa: CAISGTGSGYTF; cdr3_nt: TGTGCCATCAGTGGGACAGGGAGCGGCTACACCTTC
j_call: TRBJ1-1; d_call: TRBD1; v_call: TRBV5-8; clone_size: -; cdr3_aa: CASSTGQPGTEAFF; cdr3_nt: TGTGCCAGCAGTACGGGACAGCCGGGCACTGAAGCTTTCTTT
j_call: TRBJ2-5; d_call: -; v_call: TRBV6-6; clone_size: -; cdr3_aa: CASRNGARETQYF; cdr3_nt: TGTGCCAGCAGAAATGGAGCGCGAGAGACCCAGTACTTC
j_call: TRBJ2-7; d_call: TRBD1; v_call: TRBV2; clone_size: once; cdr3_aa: CASRMGQGFYEQYF; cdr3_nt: TGTGCCAGCAGGATGGGACAGGGGTTCTACGAGCAGTACTTC
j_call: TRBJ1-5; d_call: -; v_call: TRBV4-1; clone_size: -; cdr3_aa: CASSERSNQPQHF; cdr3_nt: TGCGCCAGCAGCGAGCGGAGCAATCAGCCCCAGCATTTT